The T cell receptor beta chain described here comes from a study of TIL therapy for anti-PD-1-resistant metastatic lung cancer. Regarding the study as a whole: Compared with baseline intratumoral T cells, expanded TIL cultures were more clonal and less diverse (around 5.9% vs 31%).

Specified time point: pre-treatment sample, taken before nivolumab and TIL therapy. Pleural nodules or supraclavicular lymph nodes made up most of the excised metastases sampled. This clone showed up just a few times. Its antigen is undetermined. The libraries were made with immunoSEQ v3. Profiled with immunoSEQ multiplex PCR; TCRdb holds only in-frame clones, not every one. The sample has 45,000 to 60,000 clones, less than 75% seen once; the top ten hold around 5.4%. The clonotype comes from a person aged 25-85 years with non-small cell lung cancer. This material consisted of tumor tissue, taken at baseline.

The DNA for the CDR3 is TGTGCCATCAGATACGGGATTGGCGGGGAGCTGTTTTTT. Translating gives CAIRYGIGGELFF. The V gene is TRBV10-3, the J gene TRBJ2-2; TRBD2 is a possible D gene (5 bases). Germline CDR1 reads ENHRY; CDR2 reads SYGVKD. The V end was cut by 6 bases, the J end by 7 bases, with 12 bases between. The CDR3 spans 13 residues.